The 2 T cell receptor beta chains given below trace back to one sample, sequenced in a study of blood T cell repertoires in COVID-19. Some clones are missing from TCRdb's copy, which holds only in-frame ones; the method was immunoSEQ multiplex PCR. The table shows about 210,000 clones, with about 91% occurring only once. Sequencing was performed on peripheral blood. Receptors originate from a man between 25 and 39 years old with acute or convalescent COVID-19.

The chain links TRBV18 to TRBJ1-2; 10 bases match TRBD1. Unmatched junction bases numbered 13, after V lost 5 bases and J lost 7 bases. The CDR3 has 16 residues. In germline, CDR1 is KGHSH, CDR2 LQKENI. The CDR3 region has the DNA TGTGCCAGCTCATCCCCGGGACAGGGGTTCCAGGTTGGCTACACCTTC. Encoded protein: CASSSPGQGFQVGYTF.

Here the CDR3 DNA reads TGTGCCAGCAGCCAAGGCCCCACTACCTACAATGAGCAGTTCTTC. Its protein product is CASSQGPTTYNEQFF. This chain links TRBV3-1 (or the pseudogene TRBV3-2) with TRBJ2-1; no definite D call. Per germline, CDR1 LGHDT and CDR2 YNNKEL (reference sequence). Trimming pared 1 base from V and 2 bases from J, leaving 9 bases between. The CDR3 has 15 amino acids.